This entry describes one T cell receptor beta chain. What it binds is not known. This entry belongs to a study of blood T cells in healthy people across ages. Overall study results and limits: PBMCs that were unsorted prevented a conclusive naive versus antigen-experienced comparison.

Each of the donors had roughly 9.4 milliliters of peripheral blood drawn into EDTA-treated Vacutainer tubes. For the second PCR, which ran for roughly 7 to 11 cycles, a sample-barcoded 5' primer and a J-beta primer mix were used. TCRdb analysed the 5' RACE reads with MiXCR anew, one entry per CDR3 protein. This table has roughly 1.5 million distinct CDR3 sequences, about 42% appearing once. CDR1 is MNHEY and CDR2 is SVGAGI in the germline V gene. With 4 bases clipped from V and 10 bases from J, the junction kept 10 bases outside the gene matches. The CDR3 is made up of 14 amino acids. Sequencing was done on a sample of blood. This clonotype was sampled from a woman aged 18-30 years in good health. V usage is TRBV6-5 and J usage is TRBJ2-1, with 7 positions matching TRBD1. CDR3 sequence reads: CASSWDRESYEQFF. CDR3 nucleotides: TGTGCCAGCAGTTGGGACAGAGAATCCTACGAGCAGTTCTTC.